The 11 T cell receptor beta chains below come from one sample, sequenced in a study of blood T cells in healthy people across ages (dated by TCRdb to about 2015). Library prep was done by 5' RACE. TCRdb names Illumina HiSeq 2500 as the instrument used. A second 7 to 11 cycle PCR used a sample-barcoded 5' primer and a J-beta primer mix. TCRdb reworked the public reads: Q25 trimming with fastp, MiXCR clone assembly, productive beta chains retained. Each CDR3 protein appears once, grouped with its most common genes and DNA. Across this sample there are about 780,000 distinct CDR3 sequences, with about 62% seen only once. The leading ten clones occupy about 30% of the sample. The sample taken for sequencing was blood. Receptors were obtained from a young man in good health.

The chain is built from TRBV29-1 and TRBJ2-3; TRBD2 matches at 10 bases. The CDR3 runs to 14 residues. CDR1 is SQVTM, CDR2 ANQGSEA, per germline. Losses at the gene ends were 7 bases for V and 1 base for J; bases not matched to a gene: 5. CDR3 in DNA: TGCAGCGCTGGGGGGACTAGCGGCACAGATACGCAGTATTTT. It is translated as CSAGGTSGTDTQYF.

This clonotype showed up just a few times. The chain combines TRBV6-2 or TRBV6-3 with TRBJ2-1; 10 nucleotides agree with TRBD2. Germline V gene data show CDR1 as MNHEY and CDR2 as SVGEGT. CDR3 size: 13 residues. CDR3 amino acids: CATLGSGGAWQFF. CDR3 DNA: TGTGCTACACTCGGGAGCGGGGGGGCCTGGCAGTTCTTC.

The chain links TRBV7-3 to TRBJ2-1; D unresolved. Germline CDR1 reads SGHTA; CDR2 reads FQGTGA. This CDR3 comprises 13 residues. V was shortened by 4 bases and J by 5 bases, with 9 bases between the two germline ends. The CDR3: CASSYRHDNEQFF. CDR3 DNA: TGTGCCAGCAGCTACAGACACGACAATGAGCAGTTCTTC.

CDR3 bases: TGTGCCAGCAGCACCGGGACTCTACTAGATACGCAGTATTTT. As protein: CASSTGTLLDTQYF. The chain links TRBV6-5 to TRBJ2-3, with D possibly matching TRBD2 (6 bases). Per germline, CDR1 MNHEY and CDR2 SVGAGI. V lost 6 bases, J lost 5 bases, and 15 bases lay in between. The CDR3 extends over 14 amino acids.

Worth noting for this clonotype: Sequence at one end of the junction differs from germline and may be a read error. The chain joins TRBV15 to TRBJ1-4; D is undetermined. This CDR3 comprises 14 residues. Germline CDR1 is LNHNV and CDR2 is YYDKDF (reference sequence). DNA for the CDR3: TGTGCCACCAGGAGAGAGCCCGGCGCCTGGAAACTGTTTTTT. Encoded protein: CATRREPGAWKLFF.

Here the CDR3 DNA reads TGTACCGGGGCGACAGATAGCTCCTACGAGCAGTACTTC. Translation gives CTGATDSSYEQYF. V is TRBV6-2 or TRBV6-3 and J is TRBJ2-4, with D possibly being TRBD1 or TRBD2 (5 bases each). Matching the DNA end better, TRBJ2-7 makes the J call doubtful. This CDR3 has 13 residues. The germline V gene encodes CDR1 MNHEY and CDR2 SVGEGT.

This clonotype was detected a few times. The chain has TRBV2 and TRBJ2-5; D is perhaps TRBD1 (5 bases). There are 12 residues in the CDR3. Germline V gene data show CDR1 as SNHLY and CDR2 as FYNNEI. Trimming took off 11 bases at V and 2 bases at J, with 12 bases between the two ends. The CDR3 sequence is CAGGAIQETQYF. CDR3 nucleotide sequence: TGTGCCGGTGGGGCAATACAAGAGACCCAGTACTTC.

This sequence joins TRBV6-2 or TRBV6-3 and TRBJ2-1, with D maybe TRBD1 (6 bases). Deletions cut 9 bases from V and 3 bases from J, with 12 bases between. The CDR3 sequence is 13 residues long. The germline V gene has CDR1 MNHEY and CDR2 SVGEGT. CDR3 in amino acids: CASRDTDYNEQFF. The CDR3 coding sequence is TGTGCCAGTCGGGACACAGACTACAATGAGCAGTTCTTC.

The chain links TRBV9 to TRBJ2-2, with 8 bases identical to TRBD1. Germline-derived CDR1 and CDR2 are SGDLS and YYNGEE. J was trimmed by 2 bases and V by 4 bases; bases with no gene match: 13. This CDR3 comprises 18 residues. CDR3 residues: CASSTTPTGAVNTGELFF. The CDR3 DNA sequence: TGTGCCAGCAGCACAACTCCGACAGGGGCCGTTAACACCGGGGAGCTGTTTTTT.

Here the CDR3 reads CASSPTGGGMNTEAFF. In DNA form, the CDR3 reads TGTGCCAGCAGCCCCACAGGAGGGGGCATGAACACTGAAGCTTTCTTT. The chain joins TRBV7-6 to TRBJ1-1; 7 nucleotides match TRBD1. Germline V gene sequence: CDR1 SGHVS, CDR2 FNYEAQ. The V and J ends lost 5 bases and 0 bases, in that order; junction bases with no gene match: 9. The CDR3 sequence is 16 residues long.

The genes are TRBV10-3 and TRBJ1-5, with no clear D. V lost 2 bases to trimming and J lost 5 bases, with 10 bases between them. CDR1 is ENHRY and CDR2 is SYGVKD in the germline V gene. The CDR3 is 14 residues long. The CDR3 spells CAISENFGDQPQHF. In DNA, the CDR3 is TGTGCCATCAGTGAGAATTTCGGTGATCAGCCCCAGCATTTT.